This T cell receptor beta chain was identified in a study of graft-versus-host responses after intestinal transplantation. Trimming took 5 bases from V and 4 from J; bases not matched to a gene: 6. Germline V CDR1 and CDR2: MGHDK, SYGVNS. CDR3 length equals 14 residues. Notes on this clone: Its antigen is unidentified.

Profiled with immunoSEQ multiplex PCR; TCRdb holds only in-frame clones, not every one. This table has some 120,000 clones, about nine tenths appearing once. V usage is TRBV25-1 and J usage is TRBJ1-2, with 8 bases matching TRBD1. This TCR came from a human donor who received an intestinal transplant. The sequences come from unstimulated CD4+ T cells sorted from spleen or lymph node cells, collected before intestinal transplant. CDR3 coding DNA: TGTGCCAGCAGTCTTACCGGGACAGGCTATGGCTACACCTTC. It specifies CASSLTGTGYGYTF.